This TCR beta chain comes out of a study of T cells in Graves' hyperthyroidism and ophthalmopathy. V shed 5 bases and J 3 bases; nucleotides not matched to a gene: 6. The length of the CDR3 is 14 residues. CDR1 is MDHEN, CDR2 SYDVKM, per germline. General study points: Ophthalmopathy cases were set apart from stable hyperthyroidism by a 13 V-J model. Researchers found most expanded thyroid clonotypes above 0.001 in blood as well.

This clonotype was counted many times. Antigen specificity is unknown. Clinical symptoms, serum thyroxine and TRAb, thyroid ultrasound and orbital computed tomography were used for the diagnoses. PBMCs were derived from roughly 10 ml fresh peripheral blood. RNA transcripts provided the source from which TCR beta CDR3 regions were amplified. First-round RT-PCR with HTBI primers amplified the TCR CDR3 region. TCRdb reanalysed the multiplex PCR reads using MiXCR and keeps one entry per CDR3 protein. Of 350,000 to 450,000 distinct CDR3 sequences listed, 17% are singletons. This chain joins TRBV28 and TRBJ2-7; 8 bases align to TRBD1. Material: blood. The source of this sequence is a young woman with Graves' hyperthyroidism that later progressed to Graves' ophthalmopathy. The CDR3 protein is CASSPGQDLYEQYF. In nucleotides, the CDR3 is TGTGCCAGCAGTCCGGGACAGGATCTCTACGAGCAGTACTTC.